This is a list of T cell receptor beta chains from one sample in a study of shared clonotypes between healthy human individuals. Using immunoSEQ multiplex PCR, the repertoire was profiled, and TCRdb retains in-frame clones only, with some absent. This sample carries hundreds of thousands of clones, around 95% of them seen once, and the ten largest clones take 0.095% to 0.14%. Material for sequencing was naive CD8+ T cells sorted from blood. Source of these receptors: a woman aged 30 to 39 in good health. CDR3s include the opening cysteine and the closing phenylalanine or tryptophan. The D gene is left open where the match is weak. Only part of the rows carry a size: once, few, many, or a class if the clone is expanded.

D gene: -
J gene: TRBJ1-1
V gene: TRBV21-1
clone size: -
CDR3 protein: CASNPGGDTEAFF
CDR3 DNA: TGTGCCAGCAACCCAGGGGGGGACACTGAAGCTTTCTTT

D gene: -
J gene: TRBJ1-2
V gene: TRBV7-9
clone size: -
CDR3 protein: CASSGGGPQLNYGYTF
CDR3 DNA: TGTGCCAGCAGCGGGGGTGGGCCCCAACTTAACTATGGCTACACCTTC

D gene: -
J gene: TRBJ2-2
V gene: TRBV5-4
clone size: few
CDR3 protein: CATWNTGELFF
CDR3 DNA: TGTGCCACCTGGAACACCGGGGAGCTGTTTTTT

D gene: -
J gene: TRBJ2-6
V gene: TRBV5-6
clone size: -
CDR3 protein: CASSSDGHSGANVLTF
CDR3 DNA: TGTGCCAGCAGCTCGGACGGACACTCTGGGGCCAACGTCCTGACTTTC

D gene: -
J gene: TRBJ2-1
V gene: TRBV28
clone size: -
CDR3 protein: CASSLIEGDEQFF
CDR3 DNA: TGTGCCAGCAGTTTAATAGAGGGCGATGAGCAGTTCTTC

D gene: TRBD1
J gene: TRBJ1-1
V gene: TRBV4-1
clone size: -
CDR3 protein: CASSPGQGFVGSTEAFF
CDR3 DNA: TGCGCCAGCAGCCCAGGACAGGGGTTTGTTGGGAGCACTGAAGCTTTCTTT

D gene: TRBD1
J gene: TRBJ1-1
V gene: TRBV6-5
clone size: -
CDR3 protein: CASSLLQGATEAFF
CDR3 DNA: TGTGCCAGCAGTTTATTACAGGGGGCGACTGAAGCTTTCTTT

D gene: -
J gene: TRBJ2-7
V gene: TRBV7-2
clone size: -
CDR3 protein: CASSFFSYEQYF
CDR3 DNA: TGTGCCAGCAGCTTCTTTTCCTACGAGCAGTACTTC

D gene: -
J gene: TRBJ2-5
V gene: TRBV4-1
clone size: -
CDR3 protein: CASSPRVGETQYF
CDR3 DNA: TGCGCCAGCAGCCCCAGGGTCGGCGAGACCCAGTACTTC

D gene: TRBD2
J gene: TRBJ2-3
V gene: TRBV29-1
clone size: -
CDR3 protein: CSVESRLAGTDTQYF
CDR3 DNA: TGCAGCGTCGAGAGTCGGCTAGCGGGAACAGATACGCAGTATTTT

D gene: -
J gene: TRBJ2-1
V gene: TRBV9
clone size: once
CDR3 protein: CASSVASIGNEQFF
CDR3 DNA: TGTGCCAGCAGCGTAGCTTCCATCGGGAATGAGCAGTTCTTC

D gene: -
J gene: TRBJ1-1
V gene: TRBV27
clone size: -
CDR3 protein: CASSPLGAWITEAFF
CDR3 DNA: TGTGCCAGCAGTCCCCTTGGCGCGTGGATCACTGAAGCTTTCTTT

D gene: -
J gene: TRBJ2-1
V gene: TRBV5-4
clone size: -
CDR3 protein: CASSTINEQFF
CDR3 DNA: TGTGCCAGCAGCACCATCAATGAGCAGTTCTTC

D gene: -
J gene: TRBJ1-5
V gene: TRBV10-3
clone size: -
CDR3 protein: CAISENVPESGQYSNQPQHF
CDR3 DNA: TGTGCCATCAGTGAGAACGTACCGGAAAGTGGGCAATATAGCAATCAGCCCCAGCATTTT

D gene: -
J gene: TRBJ2-5
V gene: TRBV20-1
clone size: -
CDR3 protein: CSAGTRQTQYF
CDR3 DNA: TGCAGTGCTGGAACCCGGCAGACCCAGTACTTC

D gene: TRBD2
J gene: TRBJ2-1
V gene: TRBV11-2
clone size: -
CDR3 protein: CASSFQLLAGYNEQFF
CDR3 DNA: TGTGCCAGCAGCTTTCAACTACTAGCGGGATACAATGAGCAGTTCTTC

D gene: -
J gene: TRBJ2-5
V gene: TRBV6-5
clone size: -
CDR3 protein: CASSLISGNQETQYF
CDR3 DNA: TGTGCCAGCAGTCTAATATCAGGGAATCAAGAGACCCAGTACTTC

D gene: TRBD2
J gene: TRBJ2-2
V gene: TRBV5-4
clone size: -
CDR3 protein: CASSSFGRATGELFF
CDR3 DNA: TGTGCCAGCAGCTCTTTCGGGAGGGCCACCGGGGAGCTGTTTTTT

D gene: -
J gene: TRBJ2-3
V gene: TRBV28
clone size: -
CDR3 protein: CASSLSPSSTDTQYF
CDR3 DNA: TGTGCCAGTTCGTTGAGCCCTTCTAGCACAGATACGCAGTATTTT

D gene: -
J gene: TRBJ2-3
V gene: TRBV15
clone size: -
CDR3 protein: CATSSGTVDDTQYF
CDR3 DNA: TGTGCCACCAGCAGTGGGACTGTCGACGATACGCAGTATTTT

D gene: -
J gene: TRBJ1-1
V gene: TRBV20-1
clone size: -
CDR3 protein: CIIKLGTEAFF
CDR3 DNA: TGCATTATAAAATTGGGGACTGAAGCTTTCTTT

D gene: TRBD1
J gene: TRBJ2-7
V gene: TRBV6-6
clone size: few
CDR3 protein: CASSYSGQGHEQYF
CDR3 DNA: TGTGCCAGCAGTTATAGTGGACAGGGGCACGAGCAGTACTTC

D gene: -
J gene: TRBJ1-2
V gene: TRBV5-5
clone size: -
CDR3 protein: CASSFYGSYGYTF
CDR3 DNA: TGTGCCAGCAGCTTCTACGGTTCGTATGGCTACACCTTC

D gene: TRBD1
J gene: TRBJ1-5
V gene: TRBV28
clone size: -
CDR3 protein: CASKNFQGAWQPQHF
CDR3 DNA: TGTGCCAGCAAAAATTTCCAGGGGGCTTGGCAGCCCCAGCATTTT

D gene: -
J gene: TRBJ1-1
V gene: TRBV5-4
clone size: -
CDR3 protein: CASSLLRPGTEAFF
CDR3 DNA: TGTGCCAGCAGCTTGCTACGGCCGGGCACTGAAGCTTTCTTT

D gene: -
J gene: TRBJ2-7
V gene: TRBV9
clone size: -
CDR3 protein: CASSPGQLFSYEQYF
CDR3 DNA: TGTGCCAGCAGCCCAGGACAGTTGTTCTCCTACGAGCAGTACTTC

D gene: -
J gene: TRBJ1-2
V gene: TRBV30
clone size: -
CDR3 protein: CANNPGGTAYGYTF
CDR3 DNA: TGTGCCAACAACCCGGGGGGGACGGCCTATGGCTACACCTTC

D gene: TRBD1
J gene: TRBJ2-7
V gene: TRBV27
clone size: -
CDR3 protein: CASSWTGSSSYEQYF
CDR3 DNA: TGTGCCAGCAGTTGGACAGGGTCCAGCTCCTACGAGCAGTACTTC

D gene: -
J gene: TRBJ1-1
V gene: TRBV7-9
clone size: -
CDR3 protein: CASSITTGLGTEAFF
CDR3 DNA: TGTGCCAGCAGCATCACTACAGGGTTGGGCACTGAAGCTTTCTTT

D gene: -
J gene: TRBJ1-3
V gene: TRBV7-8
clone size: -
CDR3 protein: CASRGGRSGNTIYF
CDR3 DNA: TGTGCCAGCCGAGGGGGGAGATCTGGAAACACCATATATTTT

D gene: -
J gene: TRBJ1-2
V gene: TRBV19
clone size: -
CDR3 protein: CASTLTGTNYGYTF
CDR3 DNA: TGTGCCAGTACCCTCACAGGGACCAACTATGGCTACACCTTC

D gene: TRBD2
J gene: TRBJ2-1
V gene: TRBV19
clone size: -
CDR3 protein: CASSIAAGAEQFF
CDR3 DNA: TGTGCCAGTAGTATAGCAGCGGGAGCTGAGCAGTTCTTC

D gene: TRBD2
J gene: TRBJ2-1
V gene: TRBV4-2
clone size: -
CDR3 protein: CASSLGTSGANEQFF
CDR3 DNA: TGTGCCAGCAGCCTTGGGACTAGCGGGGCAAATGAGCAGTTCTTC

D gene: TRBD1
J gene: TRBJ1-1
V gene: TRBV25-1
clone size: -
CDR3 protein: CASSGGGQAGTEAFF
CDR3 DNA: TGTGCCAGCAGTGGGGGGGGACAGGCCGGCACTGAAGCTTTCTTT

D gene: TRBD1
J gene: TRBJ2-7
V gene: TRBV7-8
clone size: -
CDR3 protein: CASSPHRDRAFNEQYF
CDR3 DNA: TGTGCCAGCAGCCCCCACCGGGACAGGGCCTTCAACGAGCAGTACTTC

D gene: -
J gene: TRBJ2-5
V gene: TRBV5-1
clone size: -
CDR3 protein: CASSLEGGTGEQYF
CDR3 DNA: TGCGCCAGCAGCTTGGAGGGCGGGACGGGGGAGCAGTACTTC